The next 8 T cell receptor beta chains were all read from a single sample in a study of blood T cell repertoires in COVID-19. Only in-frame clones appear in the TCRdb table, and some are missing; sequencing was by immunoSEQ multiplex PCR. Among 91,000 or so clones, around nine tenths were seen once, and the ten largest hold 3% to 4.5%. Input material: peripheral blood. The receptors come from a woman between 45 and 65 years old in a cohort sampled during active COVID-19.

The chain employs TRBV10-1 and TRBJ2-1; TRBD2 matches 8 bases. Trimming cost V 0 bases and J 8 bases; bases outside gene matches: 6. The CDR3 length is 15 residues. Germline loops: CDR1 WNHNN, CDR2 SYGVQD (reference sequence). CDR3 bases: TGCGCCAGCAGTGAGTCGGGACTAGGAGTCGATGAGCAGTTCTTC. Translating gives CASSESGLGVDEQFF.

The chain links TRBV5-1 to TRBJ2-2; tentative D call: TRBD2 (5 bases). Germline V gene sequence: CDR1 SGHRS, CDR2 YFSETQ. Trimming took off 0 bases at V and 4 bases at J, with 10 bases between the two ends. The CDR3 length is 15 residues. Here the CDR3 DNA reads TGCGCCAGCAGCTTGGCCGTTGGGAGCACCGGGGAGCTGTTTTTT. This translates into CASSLAVGSTGELFF.

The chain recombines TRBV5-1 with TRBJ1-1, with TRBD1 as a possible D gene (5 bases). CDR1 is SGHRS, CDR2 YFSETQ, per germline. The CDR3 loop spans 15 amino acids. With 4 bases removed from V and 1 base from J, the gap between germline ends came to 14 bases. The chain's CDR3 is CASSTAGQTNTEAFF. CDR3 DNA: TGCGCCAGCAGCACTGCGGGGCAGACGAACACTGAAGCTTTCTTT.

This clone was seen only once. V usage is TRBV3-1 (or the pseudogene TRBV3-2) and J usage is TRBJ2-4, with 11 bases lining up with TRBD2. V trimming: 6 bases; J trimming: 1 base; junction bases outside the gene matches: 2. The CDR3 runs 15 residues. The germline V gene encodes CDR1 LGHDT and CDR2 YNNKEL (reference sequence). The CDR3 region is CASRASGGAKNIQYF. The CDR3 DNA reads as TGTGCCAGCAGAGCTAGCGGGGGGGCCAAAAACATTCAGTACTTC.

CDR3 sequence (DNA): TGTGCCAGTAGTCTACGACAGGCCTACTCTGGAAACACCATATATTTT. This gives the protein CASSLRQAYSGNTIYF. The chain employs TRBV19 and TRBJ1-3; D possibly corresponds to TRBD1 (6 bases). The germline CDR1 and CDR2 sequences are LNHDA and SQIVND (reference sequence). V lost 5 bases to trimming and J lost 0 bases, with 14 bases between them. CDR3 length equals 16 residues.

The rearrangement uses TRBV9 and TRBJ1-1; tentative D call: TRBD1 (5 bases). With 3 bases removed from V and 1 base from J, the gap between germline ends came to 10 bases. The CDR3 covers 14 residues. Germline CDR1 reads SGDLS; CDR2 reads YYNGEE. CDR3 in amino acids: CASSAYTGNTEAFF. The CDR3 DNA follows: TGTGCCAGCAGCGCTTATACAGGGAACACTGAAGCTTTCTTT.

The CDR3 reads CASSLSPRGYGYTF. CDR3 nucleotide sequence: TGTGCCAGCAGCTTATCCCCCCGAGGGTATGGCTACACCTTC. The rearrangement links TRBV11-2 to TRBJ1-2; D not certain. V lost 2 bases, J lost 5 bases, and 12 bases lay in between. The CDR3 sequence is 14 residues long. In germline, CDR1 is SGHAT, CDR2 FQNNGV.

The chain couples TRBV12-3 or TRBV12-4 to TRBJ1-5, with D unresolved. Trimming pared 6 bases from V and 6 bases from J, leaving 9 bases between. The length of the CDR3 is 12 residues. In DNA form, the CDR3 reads TGTGCCAGCAGCCTCCCTTTTCAGCCCCAGCATTTT. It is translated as CASSLPFQPQHF.